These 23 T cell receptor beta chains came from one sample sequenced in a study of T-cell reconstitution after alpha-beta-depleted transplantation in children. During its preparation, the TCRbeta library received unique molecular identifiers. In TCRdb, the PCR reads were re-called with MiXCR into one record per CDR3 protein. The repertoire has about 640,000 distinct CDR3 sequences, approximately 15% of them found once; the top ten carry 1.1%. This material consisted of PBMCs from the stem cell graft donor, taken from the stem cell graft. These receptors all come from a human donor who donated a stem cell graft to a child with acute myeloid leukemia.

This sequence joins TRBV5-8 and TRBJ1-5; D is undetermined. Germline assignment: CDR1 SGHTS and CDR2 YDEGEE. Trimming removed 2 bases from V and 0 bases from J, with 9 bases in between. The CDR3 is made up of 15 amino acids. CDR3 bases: TGTGCCAGCAGCTTCGGGGAGACTAGCAATCAGCCCCAGCATTTT. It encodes CASSFGETSNQPQHF.

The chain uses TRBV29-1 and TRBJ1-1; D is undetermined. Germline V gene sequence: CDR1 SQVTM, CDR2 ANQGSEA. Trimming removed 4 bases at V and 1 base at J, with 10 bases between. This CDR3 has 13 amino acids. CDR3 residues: CSVGVSPNTEAFF. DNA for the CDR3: TGCAGCGTTGGGGTTAGTCCGAACACTGAAGCTTTCTTT.

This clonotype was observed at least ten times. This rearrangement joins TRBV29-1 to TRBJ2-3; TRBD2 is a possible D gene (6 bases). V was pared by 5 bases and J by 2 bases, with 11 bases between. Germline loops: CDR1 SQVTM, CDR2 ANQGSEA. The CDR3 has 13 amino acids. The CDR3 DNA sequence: TGCAGCGTTAGGGGACTGGTCACAGATACGCAGTATTTT. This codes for CSVRGLVTDTQYF.

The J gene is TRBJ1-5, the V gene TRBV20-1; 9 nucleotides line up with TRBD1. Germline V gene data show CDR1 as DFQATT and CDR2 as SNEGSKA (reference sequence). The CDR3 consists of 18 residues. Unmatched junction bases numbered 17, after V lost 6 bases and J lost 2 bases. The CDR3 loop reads CSAPAGTGTLDGNQPQHF. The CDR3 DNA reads TGCAGTGCCCCGGCCGGGACAGGGACCCTTGATGGCAATCAGCCCCAGCATTTT.

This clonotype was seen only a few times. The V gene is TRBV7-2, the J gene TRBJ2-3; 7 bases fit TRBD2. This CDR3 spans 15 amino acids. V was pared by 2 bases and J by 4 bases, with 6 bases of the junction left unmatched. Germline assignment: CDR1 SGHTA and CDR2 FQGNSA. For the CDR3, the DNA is TGTGCCAGCAGCTTACAGCGGGGAAAAGCAGATACGCAGTATTTT. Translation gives CASSLQRGKADTQYF. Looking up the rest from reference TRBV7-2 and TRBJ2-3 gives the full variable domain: GAGVSQSPSNKVTEKGKDVELRCDPISGHTALYWYRQSLGQGLEFLIYFQGNSAPDKSGLPSDRFSAERTGGSVSTLTIQRTQQEDSAVYLCASSLQRGKADTQYFGPGTRLTVL.

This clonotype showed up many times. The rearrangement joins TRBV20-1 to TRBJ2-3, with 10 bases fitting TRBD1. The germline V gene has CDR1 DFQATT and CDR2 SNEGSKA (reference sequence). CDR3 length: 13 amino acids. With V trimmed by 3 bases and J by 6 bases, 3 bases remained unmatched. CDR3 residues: CSARTGGMDTQYF. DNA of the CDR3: TGCAGTGCTAGGACAGGGGGCATGGATACGCAGTATTTT.

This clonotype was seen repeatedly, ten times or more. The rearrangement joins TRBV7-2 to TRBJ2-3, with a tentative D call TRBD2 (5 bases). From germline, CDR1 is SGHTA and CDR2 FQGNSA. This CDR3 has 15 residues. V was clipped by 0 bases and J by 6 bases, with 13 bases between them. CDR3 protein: CASSLAGLRADTQYF. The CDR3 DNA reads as TGTGCCAGCAGCTTAGCTGGTCTGCGGGCGGATACGCAGTATTTT. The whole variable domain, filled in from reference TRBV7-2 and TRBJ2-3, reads GAGVSQSPSNKVTEKGKDVELRCDPISGHTALYWYRQSLGQGLEFLIYFQGNSAPDKSGLPSDRFSAERTGGSVSTLTIQRTQQEDSAVYLCASSLAGLRADTQYFGPGTRLTVL.

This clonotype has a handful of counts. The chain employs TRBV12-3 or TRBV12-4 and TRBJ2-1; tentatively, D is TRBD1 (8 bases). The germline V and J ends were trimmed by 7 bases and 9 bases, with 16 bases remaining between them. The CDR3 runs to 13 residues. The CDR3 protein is CASTRTGRGEQFF. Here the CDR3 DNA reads TGTGCCAGCACCCGGACAGGGAGGGGTGAGCAGTTCTTC.

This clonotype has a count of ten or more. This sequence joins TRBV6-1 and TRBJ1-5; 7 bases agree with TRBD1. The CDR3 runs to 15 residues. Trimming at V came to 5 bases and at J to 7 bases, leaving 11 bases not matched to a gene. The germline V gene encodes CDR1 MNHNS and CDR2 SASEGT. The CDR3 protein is CASSPRQGLGQPQHF. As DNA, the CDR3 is TGTGCCAGCAGTCCCCGACAGGGCCTCGGGCAGCCCCAGCATTTT.

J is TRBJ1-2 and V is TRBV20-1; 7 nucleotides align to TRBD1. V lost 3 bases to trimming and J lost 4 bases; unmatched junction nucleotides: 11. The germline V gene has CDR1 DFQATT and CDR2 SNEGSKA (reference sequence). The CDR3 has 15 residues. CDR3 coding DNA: TGCAGTGCTAGTGAATTTACAGGGGTGAGCTATGGCTACACCTTC. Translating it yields CSASEFTGVSYGYTF.

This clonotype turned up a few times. The CDR3 sequence is CSVVQGEEETQYF. For the CDR3, the DNA is TGCAGCGTTGTCCAGGGCGAGGAGGAGACCCAGTACTTC. This chain joins TRBV29-1 and TRBJ2-5, with a tentative D call TRBD1 (5 bases). V was cut by 4 bases and J by 5 bases, with 14 bases left in between. This CDR3 has 13 residues. Germline-derived CDR1 and CDR2 are SQVTM and ANQGSEA.

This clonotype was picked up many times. CDR3: CASSPRTSGGAGNEQFF. The DNA of the CDR3 is TGTGCCAGCAGCCCAAGGACTAGCGGGGGGGCCGGCAATGAGCAGTTCTTC. The V gene is TRBV5-5, the J gene TRBJ2-1; 15 nucleotides agree with TRBD2. Trimming took 4 bases from V and 6 from J; bases not matched to a gene: 8. The CDR3 spans 17 residues. Germline V gives CDR1 SGHKS, CDR2 YYEKEE (reference sequence).

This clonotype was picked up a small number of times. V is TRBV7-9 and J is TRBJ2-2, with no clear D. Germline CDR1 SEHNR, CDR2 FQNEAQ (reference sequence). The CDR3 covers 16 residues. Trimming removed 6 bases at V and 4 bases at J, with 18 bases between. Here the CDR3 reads CASSTHSTSATGELFF. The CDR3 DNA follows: TGTGCCAGCAGTACTCACTCTACGAGCGCCACCGGGGAGCTGTTTTTT.

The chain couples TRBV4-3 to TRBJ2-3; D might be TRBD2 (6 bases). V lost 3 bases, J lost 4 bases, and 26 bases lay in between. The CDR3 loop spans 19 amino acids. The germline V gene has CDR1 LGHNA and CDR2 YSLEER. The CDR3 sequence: CASSHDLAGSGWRADTQYF. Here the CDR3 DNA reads TGCGCCAGCAGCCATGACCTCGCGGGATCCGGGTGGAGGGCAGATACGCAGTATTTT.

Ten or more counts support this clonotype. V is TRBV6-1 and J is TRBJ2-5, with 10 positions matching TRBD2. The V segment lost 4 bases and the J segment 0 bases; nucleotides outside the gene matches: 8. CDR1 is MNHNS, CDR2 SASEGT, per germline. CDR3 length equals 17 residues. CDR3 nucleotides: TGTGCCAGCAGTGGATGGCTAGCGGGGGTGTACCAAGAGACCCAGTACTTC. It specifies CASSGWLAGVYQETQYF.

CDR3 amino acids: CASSQGLAEGHEQFF. CDR3 bases: TGTGCCAGCAGCCAGGGGTTAGCTGAAGGCCATGAGCAGTTCTTC. This chain connects TRBV7-9 to TRBJ2-1; possibly TRBD1 for D (6 bases). Germline V lookup: CDR1 SEHNR, CDR2 FQNEAQ (reference sequence). CDR3 length: 15 amino acids. The V and J ends lost 5 bases and 8 bases respectively, with 19 bases between them.

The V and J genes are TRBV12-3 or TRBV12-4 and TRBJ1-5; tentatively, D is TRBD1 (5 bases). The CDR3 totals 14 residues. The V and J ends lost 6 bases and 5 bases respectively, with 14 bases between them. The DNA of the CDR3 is TGTGCCAGCAGGACTGGGACCTATGATCAGCCCCAGCATTTT. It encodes CASRTGTYDQPQHF.

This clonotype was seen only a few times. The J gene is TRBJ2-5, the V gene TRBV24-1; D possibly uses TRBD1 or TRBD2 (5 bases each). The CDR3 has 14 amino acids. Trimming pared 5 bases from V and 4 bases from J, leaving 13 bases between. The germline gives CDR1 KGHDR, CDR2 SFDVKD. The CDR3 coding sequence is TGTGCCACCAGTGCCCTGGGACCGGGAGAGACCCAGTACTTC. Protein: CATSALGPGETQYF.

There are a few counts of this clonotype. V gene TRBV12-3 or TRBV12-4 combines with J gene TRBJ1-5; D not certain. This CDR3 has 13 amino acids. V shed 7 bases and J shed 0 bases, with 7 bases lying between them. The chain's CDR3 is CASKQYSNQPQHF. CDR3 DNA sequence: TGTGCCAGCAAACAGTATAGCAATCAGCCCCAGCATTTT.

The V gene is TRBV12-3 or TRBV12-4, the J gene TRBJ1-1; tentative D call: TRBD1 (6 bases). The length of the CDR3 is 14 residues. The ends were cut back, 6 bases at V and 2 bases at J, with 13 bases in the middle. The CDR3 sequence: CASSPGGTNTEAFF. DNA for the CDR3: TGTGCCAGCAGCCCCGGGGGGACAAACACTGAAGCTTTCTTT.

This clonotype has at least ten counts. CDR3 region: CASSWKDRYPYEQYF. As DNA, the CDR3 is TGTGCCAGCAGCTGGAAGGACAGGTACCCCTACGAGCAGTACTTC. The chain recombines TRBV5-6 with TRBJ2-7, with 7 bases fitting TRBD1. Germline lookup yields CDR1 SGHDT and CDR2 YYEEEE. The V segment lost 3 bases and the J segment 2 bases; nucleotides outside the gene matches: 8. CDR3 length equals 15 residues. Filled out from reference TRBV5-6 and TRBJ2-7, the complete variable domain reads DAGVTQSPTHLIKTRGQQVTLRCSPKSGHDTVSWYQQALGQGPQFIFQYYEEEERQRGNFPDRFSGHQFPNYSSELNVNALLLGDSALYLCASSWKDRYPYEQYFGPGTRLTVT.

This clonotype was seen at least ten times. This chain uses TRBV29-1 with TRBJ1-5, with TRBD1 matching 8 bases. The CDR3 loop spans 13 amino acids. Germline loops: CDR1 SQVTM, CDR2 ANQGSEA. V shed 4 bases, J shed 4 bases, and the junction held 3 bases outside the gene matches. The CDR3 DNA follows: TGCAGCGTTGCAGGGGGCGCGAATCAGCCCCAGCATTTT. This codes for CSVAGGANQPQHF.

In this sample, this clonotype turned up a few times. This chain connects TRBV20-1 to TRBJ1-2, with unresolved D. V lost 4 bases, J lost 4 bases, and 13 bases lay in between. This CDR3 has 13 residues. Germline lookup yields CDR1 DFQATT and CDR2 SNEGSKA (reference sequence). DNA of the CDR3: TGCAGTGCTAACCCTCGTAAAGGCTATGGCTACACCTTC. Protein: CSANPRKGYGYTF.